This TCR beta chain was documented in a study of blood T cell repertoires in COVID-19. Background on the study: Sites across the United States, Italy and Spain contributed samples from acute and convalescent COVID-19. T cells, B-cell-depleted T cells, or PBMCs provided the cDNA or gDNA that served as material.

Repertoires were generated with immunoSEQ multiplex PCR, while TCRdb's copy carries only in-frame clones and drops some. The sample holds fewer than 250,000 clones; 80% to 90% are singletons and the top ten take 0.72%. The ends lost 7 bases at V and 10 bases at J; junction bases unmatched: 10. The CDR3 totals 13 residues. CDR1 is MNHEY and CDR2 is SVGEGT in the germline V gene. J is TRBJ2-1 and V is TRBV6-2 or TRBV6-3, with 7 bases that match TRBD2. The sequenced sample was peripheral blood. This TCR came from a man between 35 and 55 years old with acute or convalescent COVID-19. CDR3 nucleotides: TGTGCCAGCACCCCCCGGGAGGCTAAGGAGCAGTTCTTC. Its protein product is CASTPREAKEQFF.